These 27 T cell receptor beta chains came from one sample sequenced in a study of blood T cell repertoires in COVID-19. Sequencing used immunoSEQ multiplex PCR; TCRdb keeps in-frame clones, though not all of them. The table has 60,000 to 85,000 clones, roughly 81% seen once. Material for sequencing was peripheral blood. The receptors stem from a man between 60 and 70 years old with COVID-19, enrolled during active disease.

V and J are TRBV6-5 and TRBJ1-5; 7 nucleotides agree with TRBD1. The CDR3 length is 15 residues. The junction had 4 bases not matched to a gene; V was cut back by 4 bases and J by 1 base. Germline CDR1 and CDR2: MNHEY and SVGAGI. The CDR3 region is CASSSGQASNQPQHF. Here the CDR3 DNA reads TGTGCCAGCAGTTCTGGACAGGCGAGCAATCAGCCCCAGCATTTT.

This clone was counted many times. This sequence joins TRBV3-1 (or the pseudogene TRBV3-2) and TRBJ2-7; 10 nucleotides agree with TRBD2. The CDR3 extends over 13 amino acids. V shed 2 bases and J 7 bases; nucleotides not matched to a gene: 2. Germline CDR1 and CDR2: LGHDT and YNNKEL (reference sequence). The CDR3 DNA sequence: TGTGCCAGCAGCCAAACTAGCGGGAATGAGCAGTACTTC. As protein: CASSQTSGNEQYF.

The chain combines TRBV2 with TRBJ1-2; D is uncertain. The CDR3 is made up of 15 amino acids. Trimming left V 6 bases short and J 3 bases short, with 17 bases between. The germline gives CDR1 SNHLY, CDR2 FYNNEI. The CDR3 spells CASRPQSGSDYGYTF. The CDR3 region has the DNA TGTGCCAGCAGACCACAGTCTGGCTCCGACTATGGCTACACCTTC.

V gene TRBV5-1 combines with J gene TRBJ1-2; TRBD1 might be the D (6 bases). This CDR3 is built from 14 residues. Per the germline V gene, CDR1 is SGHRS and CDR2 is YFSETQ. V was cut by 2 bases and J by 7 bases, with 15 bases left in between. This CDR3 reads CASSLDPRQAGYTF. In DNA, the CDR3 is TGCGCCAGCAGCTTAGACCCTAGACAGGCTGGCTACACCTTC.

J is TRBJ2-7 and V is TRBV19; 11 bases are a match to TRBD2. The V and J ends lost 5 bases and 6 bases, in that order; junction bases with no gene match: 9. This CDR3 contains 15 residues. Germline lookup yields CDR1 LNHDA and CDR2 SQIVND (reference sequence). CDR3 DNA sequence: TGTGCCAGTAGTGCTACGACTAGCGGGGAGGGCGAGCAGTACTTC. This encodes CASSATTSGEGEQYF.

This clone came up a few times. CDR3 residues: CASSTHGGNEKLFF. CDR3 DNA sequence: TGTGCCAGCAGTACCCACGGAGGTAATGAAAAACTGTTTTTT. The chain links TRBV2 to TRBJ1-4, with D unclear. Germline V CDR1 and CDR2: SNHLY, FYNNEI. Trimming cost V 5 bases and J 4 bases, with 11 bases left between them. The CDR3 consists of 14 residues.

This rearrangement joins TRBV5-4 to TRBJ2-1; 8 nucleotides match TRBD2. The V and J ends lost 3 bases and 6 bases, in that order; junction bases with no gene match: 8. The CDR3 runs 15 residues. CDR1 is SGHNT, CDR2 YYREEE, per germline (reference sequence). The CDR3 here is CASSYVAGPSNEQFF. For the CDR3, the DNA is TGTGCCAGCAGCTATGTAGCGGGACCGAGCAATGAGCAGTTCTTC.

This chain uses TRBV4-1 with TRBJ1-3, with a tentative D call TRBD1 (6 bases). Germline assignment: CDR1 MGHRA and CDR2 YSYEKL. The CDR3 is 15 amino acids. V was pared by 7 bases and J by 2 bases, with 15 bases between. CDR3 sequence reads: CASTGVGFAGNTIYF. The DNA of the CDR3 is TGCGCCAGCACAGGGGTAGGGTTCGCTGGAAACACCATATATTTT.

J is TRBJ2-2 and V is TRBV11-2; 11 bases fit TRBD2. The CDR3 is 15 amino acids. CDR1 is SGHAT, CDR2 FQNNGV, per germline. Unmatched junction bases numbered 3, after V lost 2 bases and J lost 7 bases. The CDR3 region has the DNA TGTGCCAGCAGCTTAACTAGCGGGAGTGGCGGGGAGCTGTTTTTT. This sequence encodes CASSLTSGSGGELFF.

V is TRBV7-3 and J is TRBJ2-1; possible D gene TRBD2, 5 bases. V dropped 5 bases and J dropped 4 bases, with 21 bases sitting between them. Per germline, CDR1 SGHTA and CDR2 FQGTGA. The CDR3 loop spans 17 amino acids. The CDR3 loop reads CASSLNSGGLQYNEQFF. The CDR3 bases are TGTGCCAGCAGCCTGAACTCGGGCGGGTTGCAATACAATGAGCAGTTCTTC. The full variable domain, with the rest looked up from reference TRBV7-3 and TRBJ2-1, is GAGVSQTPSNKVTEKGKYVELRCDPISGHTALYWYRQSLGQGPEFLIYFQGTGAADDSGLPNDRFFAVRPEGSVSTLKIQRTERGDSAVYLCASSLNSGGLQYNEQFFGPGTRLTVL.

The V gene is TRBV23-1, the J gene TRBJ2-5; possible D gene TRBD1, 6 bases. TRBV23-1 carries the ORF label, with uncertain function. This CDR3 spans 13 amino acids. Trimming took off 7 bases at V and 5 bases at J, with 14 bases between the two ends. CDR3 amino acids: CASTAGAEETQYF. The DNA for the CDR3 is TGCGCCAGCACGGCAGGGGCGGAGGAGACCCAGTACTTC.

The J gene is TRBJ1-2, the V gene TRBV7-9, with TRBD1 identical over 8 bases. The CDR3 consists of 15 residues. V was clipped by 2 bases and J by 4 bases; unmatched bases: 6. Germline lookup yields CDR1 SEHNR and CDR2 FQNEAQ (reference sequence). Written as DNA, the CDR3 is TGTGCCAGCAGCTTATATGGACAGGGTGGCTATGGCTACACCTTC. It encodes CASSLYGQGGYGYTF.

The CDR3 nucleotides are TGTGCCAGCAGTTTGAACTTGTTGCGGGTTCAAGAGACCCAGTACTTC. It translates to CASSLNLLRVQETQYF. The gene calls are TRBV6-5 and TRBJ2-5; D possibly corresponds to TRBD2 (5 bases). V dropped 4 bases and J dropped 2 bases, with 17 bases sitting between them. Germline V gene sequence: CDR1 MNHEY, CDR2 SVGAGI. The CDR3 runs to 16 residues.

V and J are TRBV2 and TRBJ2-1, with 7 bases lining up with TRBD1. Germline assignment: CDR1 SNHLY and CDR2 FYNNEI. With 10 bases clipped from V and 6 bases from J, the junction kept 12 bases outside the gene matches. This CDR3 has 14 amino acids. For the CDR3, the DNA is TGTGCCACCGGGGAGAACAGGGGTGGCAATGAGCAGTTCTTC. This translates into CATGENRGGNEQFF.

CDR3 amino acids: CSVERGYEQYF. CDR3 sequence (DNA): TGCAGCGTTGAACGGGGCTACGAGCAGTACTTC. The genes are TRBV29-1 and TRBJ2-7; D might be TRBD2 (5 bases). The CDR3 runs to 11 residues. Trimming left V 2 bases short and J 3 bases short, with 5 bases between. The germline V gene encodes CDR1 SQVTM and CDR2 ANQGSEA.

V gene TRBV3-1 (or the pseudogene TRBV3-2) combines with J gene TRBJ1-2; possible D gene TRBD1, 5 bases. The CDR3 is 13 residues long. V was cut by 2 bases and J by 7 bases, with 11 bases left in between. From germline, CDR1 is LGHDT and CDR2 YNNKEL (reference sequence). CDR3 residues: CASSQRDGAGYTF. In DNA form, the CDR3 reads TGTGCCAGCAGCCAAAGAGATGGGGCTGGCTACACCTTC.

The chain joins TRBV15 to TRBJ1-4; D is perhaps TRBD1 (5 bases). Germline V lookup: CDR1 LNHNV, CDR2 YYDKDF (reference sequence). The length of the CDR3 is 15 residues. V shed 3 bases and J shed 7 bases, with 15 bases lying between them. Written as DNA, the CDR3 is TGTGCCACCAGCAGCCGGGGGGGGAGCATTGAAAAACTGTTTTTT. This codes for CATSSRGGSIEKLFF.

The chain links TRBV7-3 to TRBJ2-2; D is undetermined. The CDR3 has 13 amino acids. Germline CDR1 is SGHTA and CDR2 is FQGTGA. V shed 0 bases and J shed 5 bases, with 4 bases lying between them. In DNA, the CDR3 is TGTGCCAGCAGCTTAACTTCGACCGGGGAGCTGTTTTTT. Its protein is CASSLTSTGELFF.

This chain's CDR3 is CASSGVTGTITEAFF. DNA of the CDR3: TGTGCCAGCAGCGGAGTTACAGGGACGATCACTGAAGCTTTCTTT. The V call is TRBV11-2, the J call TRBJ1-1; D might be TRBD1 (6 bases). Between the trimmed V and J ends, which lost 5 bases and 4 bases, there was a span of 17 bases. The germline CDR1 and CDR2 sequences are SGHAT and FQNNGV. This CDR3 is built from 15 residues.

The gene calls are TRBV4-2 and TRBJ2-5, with D tentatively TRBD1 (6 bases). Germline assignment: CDR1 LGHNA and CDR2 YNFKEQ. The V end lost 0 bases, the J end lost 1 base, and 9 bases lay between the germline ends. The CDR3 is 15 amino acids. This CDR3 reads CASSQDRDTQETQYF. In DNA, the CDR3 is TGTGCCAGCAGCCAAGATAGGGACACCCAAGAGACCCAGTACTTC.

V usage is TRBV18 and J usage is TRBJ1-4; TRBD1 matches at 9 bases. From germline, CDR1 is KGHSH and CDR2 LQKENI. CDR3 size: 18 residues. Trimming at V came to 6 bases and at J to 3 bases, leaving 14 bases not matched to a gene. CDR3 sequence (DNA): TGTGCCAGCTCCCTTCTGGGACAGGGCCTTTTATCTAATGAAAAACTGTTTTTT. Translation gives CASSLLGQGLLSNEKLFF.

V is TRBV29-1 and J is TRBJ1-4; a possible D gene is TRBD1 (6 bases). V was pared by 7 bases and J by 2 bases, with 11 bases between. CDR1 and CDR2 from the germline V gene are SQVTM and ANQGSEA. The CDR3 has 13 amino acids. The CDR3 nucleotides read TGCAGCGCTACCACAGGGACTAATGAAAAACTGTTTTTT. Translating it yields CSATTGTNEKLFF.

The chain carries TRBV4-1 and TRBJ2-5; 7 bases map to TRBD2. J was trimmed by 1 base and V by 1 base; bases with no gene match: 6. Germline-derived CDR1 and CDR2 are MGHRA and YSYEKL. This CDR3 is 16 amino acids long. CDR3: CASSQGAGEGQETQYF. As DNA, the CDR3 is TGCGCCAGCAGCCAAGGGGCCGGGGAGGGCCAAGAGACCCAGTACTTC.

DNA for the CDR3: TGTGCCAGTAGTAACCCACAGCCAAACACCATATATTTT. Protein sequence: CASSNPQPNTIYF. The chain couples TRBV19 to TRBJ1-3, with D uncertain. The V gene's germline CDR1 is LNHDA and CDR2 SQIVND (reference sequence). The V end lost 4 bases, the J end lost 6 bases, and 10 bases lay between the germline ends. This CDR3 is 13 amino acids long.

V and J are TRBV27 and TRBJ2-1, with 7 bases that match TRBD1. The CDR3 runs 12 residues. V lost 3 bases and J lost 14; bases outside the gene matches: 7. The germline CDR1 and CDR2 sequences are MNHEY and SMNVEV (reference sequence). For the CDR3, the DNA is TGTGCCAGCAGTTTCCGACAGGGAGCCAAGTTCTTC. Protein product: CASSFRQGAKFF.

The chain uses TRBV15 and TRBJ2-7; perhaps TRBD2 as D (5 bases). Trimming shortened V by 0 bases and J by 0 bases, and 9 bases separated the two germline ends. The CDR3 spans 15 residues. Looked up from germline, CDR1 is LNHNV and CDR2 is YYDKDF (reference sequence). The DNA of the CDR3 is TGTGCCACCAGCAGAGATGGAGGACTCTCCTACGAGCAGTACTTC. Amino acids: CATSRDGGLSYEQYF. The whole variable domain, filled in from reference TRBV15 and TRBJ2-7, reads DAMVIQNPRYQVTQFGKPVTLSCSQTLNHNVMYWYQQKSSQAPKLLFHYYDKDFNNEADTPDNFQSRRPNTSFCFLDIRSPGLGDTAMYLCATSRDGGLSYEQYFGPGTRLTVT.

This chain joins TRBV6-5 and TRBJ1-2; D ambiguous. Germline CDR1 is MNHEY and CDR2 is SVGAGI. This CDR3 is 13 amino acids long. Trimming took 2 bases from V and 4 from J, leaving 8 bases between them. The DNA for the CDR3 is TGTGCCAGCAGTTACGAGGGTTTCTATGGCTACACCTTC. Translating gives CASSYEGFYGYTF.